This paragraph covers one TCR beta chain sequence. Its antigen is still unknown. This same CDR3 is encoded by further DNA sequences in the sample. This specimen belongs to a study of graft-versus-host responses after intestinal transplantation. Study outcomes and limitations: There was an association between peak levels of circulating GvH clones and early post-transplant HvG declines. Researchers found GvH clones in recipient marrow, and some showed up first in ileum or blood.

Produced via immunoSEQ multiplex PCR; TCRdb's table is partial and in-frame only. This table holds about 39,000 clones, 89% found once. The specimen was PBMCs, collected almost 270 days after transplant. This clonotype was obtained from a human patient who received an intestinal transplant, so some T cells may come from the graft donor.

The CDR3 nucleotides read TGTGCCAGCAGCTTAGGAGGTCCCCAAGAGACCCAGTACTTC. It yields the protein CASSLGGPQETQYF. This chain connects TRBV11-2 to TRBJ2-5; D is uncertain. This CDR3 has 14 amino acids. Germline V gene sequence: CDR1 SGHAT, CDR2 FQNNGV. Between the trimmed V and J ends, which lost 1 base and 1 base, there was a span of 7 bases.